This T cell receptor (beta chain) was retrieved from a study of shared clonotypes between healthy human individuals. Study-wide context: Each donor contributed plates that comprised three CD4 naive, three CD4 memory, two CD8 naive and one CD8 memory. Notes on the study in general: Non-shared clonotypes had lower generation probabilities than clonotypes shared by all four sorted-subset donors. The study sampled only blood, and tissue repertoires likely differ.

Terminally differentiated effector memory CD45RA+ cells were excluded by CCR7 positive selection of CD45RO-negative cells. Sequenced by immunoSEQ multiplex PCR; TCRdb stores in-frame clones only, minus some. This repertoire shows about 580,000 clones, roughly 98% found once; its top ten account for approximately 0.33%. Comments on this clone: Its antigen is still unknown.

The CDR3 contains 16 residues. Germline CDR1 KGHSY, CDR2 FQNENV. V was clipped by 2 bases and J by 8 bases, with 21 bases between them. The specimen was naive CD8+ T cells sorted from blood. The TCR was taken from a man aged 30-40 years in good health. The genes are TRBV16 and TRBJ1-1; perhaps TRBD1 as D (6 bases). This CDR3 reads CASSQRNLGAVYEAFF. The CDR3 DNA reads as TGTGCCAGCAGCCAAAGAAATTTGGGGGCAGTTTACGAAGCTTTCTTT.